This T cell receptor (beta chain) was sequenced for a study of T-cell reconstitution after alpha-beta-depleted transplantation in children. Preparation of the TCRbeta library involved a method that used unique molecular identifiers. One entry per CDR3 protein results from TCRdb running MiXCR on the PCR reads. This sample yields under 850,000 distinct CDR3 sequences, of which under 15% are seen a single time; around 0.76% belongs to the top ten. From germline, CDR1 is KGHSH and CDR2 LQKENI. With 2 bases clipped from V and 5 bases from J, the junction kept 7 bases outside the gene matches. The CDR3 is 15 amino acids.

The chain is built from TRBV18 and TRBJ2-5, with 8 bases aligning to TRBD1. The receptor was isolated from a girl under 10 years old with congenital amegakaryocytic thrombocytopenia, due to receive a stem cell transplant. Sample: PBMCs, taken before TCRalphabeta/CD19-depleted stem cell transplant. The CDR3 nucleotides read TGTGCCAGCTCACCAAGGAAGACAGGGGCGGAGACCCAGTACTTC. Encoded protein: CASSPRKTGAETQYF.